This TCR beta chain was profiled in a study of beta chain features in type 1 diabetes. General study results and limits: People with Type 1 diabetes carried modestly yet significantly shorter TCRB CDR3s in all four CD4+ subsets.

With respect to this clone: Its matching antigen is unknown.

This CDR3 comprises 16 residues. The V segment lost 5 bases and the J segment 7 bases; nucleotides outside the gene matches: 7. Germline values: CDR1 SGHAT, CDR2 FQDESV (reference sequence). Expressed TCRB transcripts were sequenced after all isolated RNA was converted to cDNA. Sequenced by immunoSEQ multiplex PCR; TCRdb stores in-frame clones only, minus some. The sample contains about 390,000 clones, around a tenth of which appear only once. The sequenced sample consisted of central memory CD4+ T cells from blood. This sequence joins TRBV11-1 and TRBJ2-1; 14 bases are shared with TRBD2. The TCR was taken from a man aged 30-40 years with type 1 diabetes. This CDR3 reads CASSRGLAGGRNEQFF. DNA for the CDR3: TGTGCCAGCAGCCGCGGACTAGCGGGAGGAAGGAATGAGCAGTTCTTC. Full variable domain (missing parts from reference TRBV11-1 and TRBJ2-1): EAEVAQSPRYKITEKSQAVAFWCDPISGHATLYWYRQILGQGPELLVQFQDESVVDDSQLPKDRFSAERLKGVDSTLKIQPAELGDSAMYLCASSRGLAGGRNEQFFGPGTRLTVL.